One sample yielded the 27 T cell receptor beta chains listed below, sequenced in a study of post-analysis software for immune sequencing data. Regarding the study as a whole: Patients used several TRBV segments, including TRBV5-6, TRBV5-1 and TRBV20-1, more often than controls.

Their target antigens are unknown. Unique molecular identifiers featured in each of the TCR beta cDNA libraries. TCRdb re-analysed the PCR reads in MiXCR, keeping a single row per CDR3 protein. The table shows about 430,000 distinct CDR3 sequences, with approximately 37% occurring only once. Sample: blood. These receptors all stem from a girl aged 2 to 9 with multiple sclerosis.

This clonotype occurred a few times. The rearrangement joins TRBV24-1 to TRBJ2-5, with D possibly being TRBD1 (5 bases). In germline, CDR1 is KGHDR, CDR2 SFDVKD. This CDR3 is 16 amino acids long. With 0 bases removed from V and 1 base from J, the gap between germline ends came to 11 bases. Here the CDR3 reads CATSDLFKTGQETQYF. The CDR3 DNA reads as TGTGCCACCAGTGATTTGTTTAAAACAGGCCAAGAGACCCAGTACTTC.

The chain employs TRBV29-1 and TRBJ1-2, with 7 bases identical to TRBD1. This CDR3 comprises 13 residues. The V gene end was trimmed by 6 bases and the J gene end by 2 bases; junction bases not matched to a gene: 6. The V gene's germline CDR1 is SQVTM and CDR2 ANQGSEA. The CDR3 region is CSVRTGTNYGYTF. In DNA, the CDR3 is TGCAGCGTCAGGACAGGAACCAACTATGGCTACACCTTC.

This rearrangement joins TRBV18 to TRBJ2-5, with 9 bases that match TRBD1. The assigned J gene may be wrong: the sequence end matches TRBJ2-7 better. The CDR3 sequence is 15 residues long. Germline values: CDR1 KGHSH, CDR2 LQKENI. The CDR3 sequence is CASSPRDRDLNEQYF. The CDR3 DNA reads TGTGCCAGCTCACCAAGGGACAGGGACCTGAACGAGCAGTACTTC.

In its sample, this clonotype was seen a few times. CDR3 loop: CATTTATEAFF. As DNA, the CDR3 is TGCGCCACCACGACAGCCACTGAAGCTTTCTTT. V is TRBV5-1 and J is TRBJ1-1; possibly TRBD1 for D (5 bases). This CDR3 contains 11 residues. Germline assignment: CDR1 SGHRS and CDR2 YFSETQ. With 9 bases removed from V and 4 bases from J, the gap between germline ends came to 10 bases. The full variable domain, with the rest looked up from reference TRBV5-1 and TRBJ1-1, is KAGVTQTPRYLIKTRGQQVTLSCSPISGHRSVSWYQQTPGQGLQFLFEYFSETQRNKGNFPGRFSGRQFSNSRSEMNVSTLELGDSALYLCATTTATEAFFGQGTRLTVV.

The chain couples TRBV4-2 to TRBJ2-2; tentative D call: TRBD2 (5 bases). Germline values: CDR1 LGHNA, CDR2 YNFKEQ. The CDR3 sequence is 15 residues long. The V gene lost 1 base and the J gene lost 0 bases, with 6 bases spanning the gap. This CDR3 is CASSQGTANTGELFF. The CDR3 DNA reads TGTGCCAGCAGCCAAGGGACTGCGAACACCGGGGAGCTGTTTTTT.

This clonotype has more than one count but fewer than ten. V and J are TRBV29-1 and TRBJ2-7; either TRBD1 or TRBD2 may fit D (5 bases each). CDR1 and CDR2 (germline): SQVTM, ANQGSEA. The V end was cut by 0 bases, the J end by 0 bases, with 9 bases between. The CDR3 loop spans 14 amino acids. This CDR3 is CSVEEEGFSYEQYF. The CDR3 DNA follows: TGCAGCGTTGAAGAAGAGGGGTTCTCCTACGAGCAGTACTTC.

This clonotype has more than one count but fewer than ten. V gene TRBV6-5 combines with J gene TRBJ2-5; TRBD1 aligns across 11 bases. The J call may not be correct, given that the DNA end is closer to TRBJ2-7. Germline V lookup: CDR1 MNHEY, CDR2 SVGAGI. The CDR3 runs to 14 residues. CDR3 nucleotides: TGTGCCAGCAGTGAACTGGACAGGGGGCACGAGCAGTACTTC. This gives the protein CASSELDRGHEQYF.

This clonotype was detected a few times. V usage is TRBV15 and J usage is TRBJ2-3; D not resolved. This CDR3 is 16 amino acids long. CDR1 LNHNV and CDR2 YYDKDF come from the germline V gene (reference sequence). The V and J ends lost 0 bases and 0 bases respectively, with 10 bases between them. CDR3 protein: CATSRDNVGSTDTQYF. CDR3 nucleotides: TGTGCCACCAGCAGAGATAATGTGGGGAGCACAGATACGCAGTATTTT. Based on the CDR3 plus reference TRBV15 and TRBJ2-3, the full variable domain is DAMVIQNPRYQVTQFGKPVTLSCSQTLNHNVMYWYQQKSSQAPKLLFHYYDKDFNNEADTPDNFQSRRPNTSFCFLDIRSPGLGDTAMYLCATSRDNVGSTDTQYFGPGTRLTVL.

V is TRBV4-1 and J is TRBJ2-7, with D unresolved. V lost 2 bases to trimming and J lost 4 bases, with 6 bases between them. Germline CDR1 reads MGHRA; CDR2 reads YSYEKL. There are 12 residues in the CDR3. This CDR3 is CASSQSYYEQYF. In DNA, the CDR3 is TGCGCCAGCAGCCAAAGCTATTACGAGCAGTACTTC.

As concerns this clonotype: The germline gene is not matched at one end of the junction; a read error may be the cause. The V gene is TRBV12-3 or TRBV12-4, the J gene TRBJ1-1; D gene uncertain. The CDR3 is 12 residues long. This chain's CDR3 is CAGSFRNTEAFF. The CDR3 region has the DNA TGTGCCGGCAGTTTCCGGAACACTGAAGCTTTCTTT.

The chain is built from TRBV13 and TRBJ2-1; 7 positions match TRBD2. Germline lookup yields CDR1 PRHDT and CDR2 FYEKMQ (reference sequence). The CDR3 is made up of 15 amino acids. J gave up 9 bases and V 3 bases, and 11 bases lay outside the gene matches. The CDR3 DNA sequence: TGTGCCAGCAGCTTGTCTCCTAGCGGCGCTATTGAGCAGTTCTTC. Its translation is CASSLSPSGAIEQFF.

The V call is TRBV5-1, the J call TRBJ2-5, with 9 bases identical to TRBD2. The V and J ends lost 1 base and 3 bases, in that order; junction bases with no gene match: 4. The CDR3 consists of 15 residues. The germline V gene encodes CDR1 SGHRS and CDR2 YFSETQ. The CDR3 DNA reads TGCGCCAGCAGCTTGTCCCCTAGCGGGGAAGAGACCCAGTACTTC. Translating gives CASSLSPSGEETQYF.

For this clonotype: One base away lies a much larger clone, so this may be a sequencing read error. The chain links TRBV20-1 to TRBJ2-7; D gene uncertain. The CDR3 is made up of 13 amino acids. CDR1 and CDR2 from the germline V gene are DFQATT and SNEGSKA (reference sequence). The ends were cut back, 0 bases at V and 6 bases at J, with 12 bases in the middle. The DNA of the CDR3 is TGCAGTGCTAGAGATCTTGGTGAGACCGAGCAGTACTTC. It encodes CSARDLGETEQYF.

This rearrangement joins TRBV4-1 to TRBJ2-5; 11 bases map to TRBD1. The germline gives CDR1 MGHRA, CDR2 YSYEKL. J gave up 1 base and V 2 bases, and 3 bases lay outside the gene matches. CDR3 length: 16 residues. The CDR3 loop is CASSQWTGGFQETQYF. The CDR3 region has the DNA TGCGCCAGCAGCCAATGGACAGGGGGCTTCCAAGAGACCCAGTACTTC.

V gene TRBV6-4 combines with J gene TRBJ2-7; 9 nucleotides align to TRBD1. V lost 3 bases and J lost 6; bases outside the gene matches: 9. The length of the CDR3 is 15 residues. The germline gives CDR1 MRHNA, CDR2 SNTAGT. Here the CDR3 reads CASSDSQGASSEQYF. CDR3 in DNA: TGTGCCAGCAGTGATTCACAGGGGGCAAGTAGCGAGCAGTACTTC.

The chain couples TRBV6-5 to TRBJ2-3, with a weak D call TRBD1 (5 bases). Trimming took 2 bases from V and 4 from J, leaving 10 bases between them. Germline-derived CDR1 and CDR2 are MNHEY and SVGAGI. The CDR3 spans 14 residues. The CDR3 DNA reads as TGTGCCAGCAGTTACCAGGGTGGCCCAGATACGCAGTATTTT. Amino acid sequence: CASSYQGGPDTQYF.

V gene TRBV12-3 or TRBV12-4 combines with J gene TRBJ1-4, with D unclear. This CDR3 region has 12 residues. Trimming took off 7 bases at V and 4 bases at J, with 7 bases between the two ends. CDR3 in DNA: TGTGCCAGCACCACTCTTAATGAAAAACTGTTTTTT. Its protein product is CASTTLNEKLFF.

This clonotype was observed a few times. The rearrangement uses TRBV20-1 and TRBJ1-2; D is undetermined. The germline V gene has CDR1 DFQATT and CDR2 SNEGSKA (reference sequence). V gave up 1 base and J gave up 2 bases, with 11 bases separating them. The CDR3 sequence is 14 residues long. This chain's CDR3 is CSARVARVNYGYTF. DNA for the CDR3: TGCAGTGCTAGAGTTGCGCGGGTAAACTATGGCTACACCTTC.

This clonotype was picked up one time. The J gene is TRBJ1-1, the V gene TRBV2; D not resolved. Germline lookup yields CDR1 SNHLY and CDR2 FYNNEI. The CDR3 totals 13 residues. V lost 5 bases and J lost 3, with 10 bases in between. DNA for the CDR3: TGTGCCAGCAGTCCTCGATGGGACACTGAAGCTTTCTTT. Its translation: CASSPRWDTEAFF.

In its sample, this clonotype was seen a few times. The J gene is TRBJ1-6, the V gene TRBV12-3 or TRBV12-4; 7 bases line up with TRBD1. V dropped 5 bases and J dropped 3; count of bases not matched to a gene: 1. CDR3 length equals 14 residues. The CDR3: CASSGDSYNSPLHF. The DNA of the CDR3 is TGTGCCAGCAGTGGGGACAGCTATAATTCACCCCTCCACTTT.

The V and J genes are TRBV5-5 and TRBJ2-1; TRBD1 matches 10 bases. This CDR3 comprises 15 residues. Germline V gene data show CDR1 as SGHKS and CDR2 as YYEKEE (reference sequence). Losses at the gene ends were 4 bases for V and 16 bases for J; bases not matched to a gene: 17. This CDR3 reads CASSGRDRGDNGQFF. The CDR3 DNA sequence: TGTGCCAGCAGCGGCCGGGACAGGGGAGACAATGGGCAATTCTTC.

This clonotype was seen only a few times. This chain joins TRBV6-5 and TRBJ1-5; no definite D call. The CDR3 spans 12 residues. The V gene's germline CDR1 is MNHEY and CDR2 SVGAGI. V dropped 6 bases and J dropped 4 bases, with 7 bases sitting between them. DNA of the CDR3: TGTGCCAGCAGCGGAAGAAATCAGCCCCAGCATTTT. As protein: CASSGRNQPQHF.

J is TRBJ2-2 and V is TRBV4-3; maybe TRBD1 (6 bases). This CDR3 region has 15 residues. V gave up 0 bases and J gave up 7 bases, with 12 bases separating them. CDR1 is LGHNA and CDR2 is YSLEER in the germline V gene. The CDR3 nucleotides read TGCGCCAGCAGCCAAGATTCGACAGGAAACGGGGAGCTGTTTTTT. Translation gives CASSQDSTGNGELFF.

To note about this clonotype: The CDR3 carries no conserved terminal phenylalanine or tryptophan, so it likely arises from a read error. The V gene is TRBV6-2 or TRBV6-3, the J gene TRBJ2-1, with D unclear. V was clipped by 1 base and J by 5 bases, with 15 bases between them. CDR1 MNHEY and CDR2 SVGEGT come from the germline V gene. The CDR3 is 16 residues long. Here the CDR3 DNA reads TGTGCCAGCAGTTACTACGCTCCACGGGTAGACAATGAGCAGTTCTGC. Amino acids: CASSYYAPRVDNEQFC.

CDR3 sequence: CASSPISGEGDEQFF. For the CDR3, the DNA is TGTGCCAGCAGCCCGATTTCAGGGGAAGGGGATGAGCAGTTCTTC. The chain links TRBV7-9 to TRBJ2-1; perhaps TRBD1 as D (6 bases). The CDR3 is made up of 15 amino acids. Between the trimmed V and J ends, which lost 5 bases and 8 bases, there was a span of 19 bases. Germline values: CDR1 SEHNR, CDR2 FQNEAQ (reference sequence).

In this sample, this clonotype turned up once. The rearrangement uses TRBV28 and TRBJ2-3; the D is unclear. The length of the CDR3 is 18 residues. CDR1 is MDHEN, CDR2 SYDVKM, per germline. Trimming shortened V by 3 bases and J by 0 bases, and 19 bases separated the two germline ends. The CDR3 protein is CASSFWPDLPISTDTQYF. The CDR3 DNA reads as TGTGCCAGCAGTTTCTGGCCAGACCTACCTATTAGCACAGATACGCAGTATTTT. The full variable domain, its missing parts supplied by reference TRBV28 and TRBJ2-3, is DVKVTQSSRYLVKRTGEKVFLECVQDMDHENMFWYRQDPGLGLRLIYFSYDVKMKEKGDIPEGYSVSREKKERFSLILESASTNQTSMYLCASSFWPDLPISTDTQYFGPGTRLTVL.

The CDR3 loop reads CSALDKYRGPADTQYF. The CDR3 DNA follows: TGCAGTGCTTTGGATAAGTACAGGGGGCCAGCAGATACGCAGTATTTT. V is TRBV20-1 and J is TRBJ2-3; 9 bases align to TRBD1. Germline V gene lookup returns CDR1 DFQATT and CDR2 SNEGSKA (reference sequence). The CDR3 loop spans 16 amino acids. After removal of 5 bases from V and 4 bases from J, the junction contained 13 bases not matched to a gene.